This TCR beta chain originates from a study of CD8 T cells in ankylosing spondylitis. TCRdb processed the 5' RACE reads anew with MiXCR; each CDR3 protein has one entry. Found here are 200,000 to 250,000 distinct CDR3 sequences, 25% to 30% of them singletons; the top ten hold 5% to 8%. Study-wide results and caveats: Disease-linked clones bore a CD8+ phenotype and were relatively rare in peripheral blood.

Of note for this clonotype: Its cognate antigen is unknown.

The CDR3 covers 10 residues. CDR1 is DFQATT and CDR2 is SNEGSKA in the germline V gene (reference sequence). V was clipped by 5 bases and J by 3 bases, with 5 bases between them. The rearrangement links TRBV20-1 to TRBJ2-7; no reliable D call. The clonotype comes from a male donor with ankylosing spondylitis or in good health (not recorded which). The source material was blood, either unsorted or a sorted T cell fraction (not recorded which). The CDR3 loop is CSALHYEQYF. CDR3 in DNA: TGCAGTGCTTTACACTACGAGCAGTACTTC.